This T cell receptor beta chain was found in a study of regulatory T cells in long-lasting Graves disease. Investigators prepared the TCR beta libraries by applying iRepertoire HTBI primers and Arm-PCR of CDR3 regions. TCRdb independently ran MiXCR on the multiplex PCR reads; one entry per CDR3 protein. This sample yields roughly 360,000 distinct CDR3 sequences, of which 20% to 25% are seen a single time; less than 30% belongs to the top ten. As for time point: persistent/refractory GD, antithyroid drugs over 5 years with positive TRAb. After RNA was extracted from PBMCs, the TCR library was made from it. The sequence came from a woman aged 40-49 years with Graves disease. The input for sequencing was peripheral blood mononuclear cells (PBMCs), taken when the disease was refractory, from a patient treated with antithyroid drugs.

The CDR3 region has the DNA TGTGCCAGCAGTTACAGGGACAGGCGAGTATCTGGGGCCAACGTCCTGACTTTC. Amino acid sequence: CASSYRDRRVSGANVLTF. The J gene is TRBJ2-6, the V gene TRBV6-9, with 8 bases lining up with TRBD1. Germline-derived CDR1 and CDR2 are MNHGY and SVAAGI. Trimming at V came to 3 bases and at J to 1 base, leaving 8 bases not matched to a gene. CDR3 size: 18 residues.